This T cell receptor beta chain stems from a study of OX40 agonist ivuxolimab in advanced cancers. On the study more broadly: The dose-escalation group included hepatocellular carcinoma, melanoma, renal cell carcinoma and head and neck cancer.

Remarks on this clone: Its specificity is not known.

Study findings and constraints: Fewer expanded clones were found on average in CD4+ than in CD8+ T cells.

Clones were sequenced by immunoSEQ multiplex PCR, and TCRdb holds only the in-frame ones, with some missing. The sample consists of tens of thousands of clones, approximately 90% of them appearing once. The specimen was CD4+ or CD8+ T cells sorted from blood, collected in a trial of the OX40 agonist ivuxolimab. The clonotype was recovered from an adult with an advanced solid tumor such as melanoma, head and neck, liver or kidney cancer.

CDR3: CASGGGSGSPTETQYF. CDR3 nucleotide sequence: TGCGCCAGCGGTGGGGGTAGCGGGAGTCCGACGGAGACCCAGTACTTC. The chain links TRBV5-1 to TRBJ2-5; 9 bases are a match to TRBD2. Per the germline V gene, CDR1 is SGHRS and CDR2 is YFSETQ. V gave up 7 bases and J gave up 5 bases; unmatched junction bases: 15. The CDR3 contains 16 residues.